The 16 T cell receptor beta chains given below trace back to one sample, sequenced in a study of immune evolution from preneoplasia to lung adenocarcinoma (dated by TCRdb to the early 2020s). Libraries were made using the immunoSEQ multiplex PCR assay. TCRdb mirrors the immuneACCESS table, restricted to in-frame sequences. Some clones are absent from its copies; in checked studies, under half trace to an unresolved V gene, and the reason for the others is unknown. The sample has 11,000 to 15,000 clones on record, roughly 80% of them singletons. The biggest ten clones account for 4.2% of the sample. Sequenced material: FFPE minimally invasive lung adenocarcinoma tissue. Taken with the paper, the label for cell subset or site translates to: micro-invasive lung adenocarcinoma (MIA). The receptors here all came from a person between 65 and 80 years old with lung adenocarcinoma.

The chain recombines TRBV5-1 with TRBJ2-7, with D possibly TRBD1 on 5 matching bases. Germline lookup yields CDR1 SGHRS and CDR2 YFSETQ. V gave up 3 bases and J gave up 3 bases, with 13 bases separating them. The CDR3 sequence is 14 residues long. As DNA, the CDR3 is TGCGCCAGCAGCTATAGACAGTCCGACTACGAGCAGTACTTC. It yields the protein CASSYRQSDYEQYF.

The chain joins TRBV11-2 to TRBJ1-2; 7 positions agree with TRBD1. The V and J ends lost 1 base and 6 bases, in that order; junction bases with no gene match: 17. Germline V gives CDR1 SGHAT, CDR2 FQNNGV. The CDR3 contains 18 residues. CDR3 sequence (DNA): TGTGCCAGCAGCTTAGTAGATTCAGGGGGTCTGCTTGGGAATGGCTACACCTTC. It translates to CASSLVDSGGLLGNGYTF.

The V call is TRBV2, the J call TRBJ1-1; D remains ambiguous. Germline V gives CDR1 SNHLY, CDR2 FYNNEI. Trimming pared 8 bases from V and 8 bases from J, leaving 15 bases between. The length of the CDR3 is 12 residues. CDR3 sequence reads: CASSPRTKEAFF. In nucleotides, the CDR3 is TGTGCCAGCTCTCCTCGGACGAAAGAAGCTTTCTTT.

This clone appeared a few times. The CDR3 nucleotides read TGTGCCAGCAGTGGAAGCACAGATACGCAGTATTTT. Encoded protein: CASSGSTDTQYF. The chain joins TRBV25-1 to TRBJ2-3; D unclear. CDR1 is MGHDK and CDR2 is SYGVNS in the germline V gene. The CDR3 totals 12 residues. V was trimmed by 4 bases and J by 0 bases, leaving 2 bases between them.

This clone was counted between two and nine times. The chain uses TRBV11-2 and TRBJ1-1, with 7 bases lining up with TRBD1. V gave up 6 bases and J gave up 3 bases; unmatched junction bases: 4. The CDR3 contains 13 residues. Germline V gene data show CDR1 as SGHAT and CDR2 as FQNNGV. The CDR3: CASRFTGDTEAFF. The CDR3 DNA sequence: TGTGCCAGCAGATTCACAGGGGACACTGAAGCTTTCTTT.

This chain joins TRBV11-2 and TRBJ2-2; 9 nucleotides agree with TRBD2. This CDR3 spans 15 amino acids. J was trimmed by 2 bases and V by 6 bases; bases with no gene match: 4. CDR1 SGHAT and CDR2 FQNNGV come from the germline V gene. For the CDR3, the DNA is TGTGCCAGCAGACTAGCGGGCGGAAACACCGGGGAGCTGTTTTTT. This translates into CASRLAGGNTGELFF.

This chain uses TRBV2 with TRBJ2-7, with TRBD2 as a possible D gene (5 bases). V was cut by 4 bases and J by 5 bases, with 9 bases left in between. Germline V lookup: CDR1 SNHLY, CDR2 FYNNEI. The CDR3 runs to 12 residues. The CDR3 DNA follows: TGTGCCAGCAGTGGAAGGAGGAACGAGCAGTACTTC. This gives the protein CASSGRRNEQYF.

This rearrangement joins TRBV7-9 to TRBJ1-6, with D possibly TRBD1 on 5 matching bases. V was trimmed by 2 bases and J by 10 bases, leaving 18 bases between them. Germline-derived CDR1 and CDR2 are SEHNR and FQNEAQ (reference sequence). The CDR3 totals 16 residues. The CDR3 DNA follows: TGTGCCAGCAGCTTAAAAGGGGAACGACCCGAGTCACCCCTCCACTTT. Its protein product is CASSLKGERPESPLHF.

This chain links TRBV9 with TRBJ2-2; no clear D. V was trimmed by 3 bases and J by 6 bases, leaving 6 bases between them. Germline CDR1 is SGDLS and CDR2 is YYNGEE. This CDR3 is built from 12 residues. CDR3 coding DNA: TGTGCCAGCAGCGAGGACGCCGGGGAGCTGTTTTTT. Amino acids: CASSEDAGELFF.

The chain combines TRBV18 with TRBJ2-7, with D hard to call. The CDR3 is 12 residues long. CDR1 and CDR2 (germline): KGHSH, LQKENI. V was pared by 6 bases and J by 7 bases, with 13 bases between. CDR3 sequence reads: CASSATFREQYF. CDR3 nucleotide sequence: TGTGCCAGCTCGGCTACCTTTAGGGAGCAGTACTTC.

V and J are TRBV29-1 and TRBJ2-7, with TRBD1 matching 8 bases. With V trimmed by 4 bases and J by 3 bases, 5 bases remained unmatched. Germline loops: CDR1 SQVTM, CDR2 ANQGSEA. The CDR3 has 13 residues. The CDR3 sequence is CSVADRESYEQYF. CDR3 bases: TGCAGCGTTGCGGACAGGGAGAGCTACGAGCAGTACTTC.

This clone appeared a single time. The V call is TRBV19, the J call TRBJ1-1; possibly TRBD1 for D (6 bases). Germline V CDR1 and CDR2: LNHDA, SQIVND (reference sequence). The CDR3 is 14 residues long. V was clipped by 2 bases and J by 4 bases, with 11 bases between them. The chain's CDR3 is CASSIQGSATEAFF. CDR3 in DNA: TGTGCCAGTAGTATACAGGGGAGTGCCACTGAAGCTTTCTTT.

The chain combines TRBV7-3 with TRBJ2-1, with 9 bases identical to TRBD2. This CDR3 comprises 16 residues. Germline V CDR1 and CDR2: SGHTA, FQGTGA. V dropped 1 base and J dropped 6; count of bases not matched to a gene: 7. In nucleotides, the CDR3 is TGTGCCAGCAGCTTAAGAGGTAGCGGGGGTTTCAATGAGCAGTTCTTC. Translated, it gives CASSLRGSGGFNEQFF.

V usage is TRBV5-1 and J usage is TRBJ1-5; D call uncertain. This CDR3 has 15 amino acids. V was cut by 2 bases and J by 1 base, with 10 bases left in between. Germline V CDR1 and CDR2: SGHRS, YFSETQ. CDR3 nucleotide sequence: TGCGCCAGCAGCTTAGATGACGCCAGCAATCAGCCCCAGCATTTT. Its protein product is CASSLDDASNQPQHF.

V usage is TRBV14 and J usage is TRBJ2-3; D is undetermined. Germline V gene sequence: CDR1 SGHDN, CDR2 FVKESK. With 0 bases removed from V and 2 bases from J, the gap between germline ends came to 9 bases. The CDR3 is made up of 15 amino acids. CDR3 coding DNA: TGTGCCAGCAGCCAAGATATTGTTATCACAGATACGCAGTATTTT. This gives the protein CASSQDIVITDTQYF.

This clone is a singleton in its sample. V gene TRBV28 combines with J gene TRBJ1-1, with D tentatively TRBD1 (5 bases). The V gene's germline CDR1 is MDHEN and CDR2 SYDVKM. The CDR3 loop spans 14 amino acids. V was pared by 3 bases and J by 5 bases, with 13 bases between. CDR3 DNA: TGTGCCAGCAGTTTGGCAGGGAGGGAAACTGAAGCTTTCTTT. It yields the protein CASSLAGRETEAFF.